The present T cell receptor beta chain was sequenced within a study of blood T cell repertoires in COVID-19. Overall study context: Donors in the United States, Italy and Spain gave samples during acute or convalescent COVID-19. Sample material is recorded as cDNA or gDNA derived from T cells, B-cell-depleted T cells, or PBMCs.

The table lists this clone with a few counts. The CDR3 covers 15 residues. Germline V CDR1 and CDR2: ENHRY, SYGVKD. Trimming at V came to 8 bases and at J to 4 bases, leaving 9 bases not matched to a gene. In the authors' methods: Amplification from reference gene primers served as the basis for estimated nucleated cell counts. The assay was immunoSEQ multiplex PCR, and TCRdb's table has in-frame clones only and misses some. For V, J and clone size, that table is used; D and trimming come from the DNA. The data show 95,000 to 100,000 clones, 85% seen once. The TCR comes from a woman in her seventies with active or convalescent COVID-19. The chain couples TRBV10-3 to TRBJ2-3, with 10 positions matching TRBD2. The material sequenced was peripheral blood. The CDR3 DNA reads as TGTGCCATCTCTTCTAGCGGGAGTTTATCAGATACGCAGTATTTT. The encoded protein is CAISSSGSLSDTQYF.